The clone carrying this TCR beta chain has at least ten counts. Antigen: not known. A single record per CDR3 protein comes from TCRdb applying MiXCR to the PCR reads. Counted here are some 320,000 distinct CDR3 sequences, about a fifth occurring once; the ten biggest clones make up about 0.81%. Sequencing libraries of naive CD8 cells derived from approximately 20,000 to 1,000,000 sorted cells with 10%, 30% or 50% RNA. A CD8+CD4-CCR7+CD45RA+ phenotype served as the sorting definition for naive CD8 T cells. These data belong to a study of molecular identifiers for immune sequencing clone quantification. The study, taken as a whole, reports: Effector cells had over 99% of their molecules in clones above 20 RNA copies, while naive cells had under 1%.

With 2 bases removed from V and 3 bases from J, the gap between germline ends came to 12 bases. The germline V gene encodes CDR1 SGHRS and CDR2 YFSETQ. This CDR3 comprises 14 residues. Sequences were obtained from naive CD8+ T cells from blood, with Jurkat cell RNA spiked in. This sample's subset: FACS-sorted CD8+CD4-CCR7+CD45RA+ naive T cells. V and J are TRBV5-1 and TRBJ2-7; no clear D gene. This clonotype was obtained from a human donor in good health. Some libraries in this study had Jurkat cell RNA spiked in. In nucleotides, the CDR3 is TGCGCCAGCAGCTTAAGTGACACTGGCTACGAGCAGTACTTC. Amino acid sequence: CASSLSDTGYEQYF.